This TCR beta chain was recovered during a study of shared clonotypes between healthy human individuals. Findings and caveats of the study: With four donors compared, 5% to 5.5% of naive CD4 clonotypes were shared. Expectations were that clonotype sharing among donors would be affected by sequencing depth.

At a deep level, the assay was run. Assay: immunoSEQ multiplex PCR; the TCRdb copy retains only in-frame clones and omits some. The sample has 1.4 million to 1.5 million clones, around 97% seen once. CDR3 length equals 12 residues. The germline V gene has CDR1 MDHEN and CDR2 SYDVKM. Trimming removed 10 bases from V and 1 base from J, with 10 bases in between. Worth noting for this clone: As yet, its antigen is unknown.

V usage is TRBV28 and J usage is TRBJ1-1; D is unclear. This clonotype was obtained from a man aged 25-40 years in good health. What was sequenced was naive CD4+ T cells sorted from blood. Sample subset: CD45RA+ positively selected. CDR3 in DNA: TGTGCCACCTACTATACGAACACTGAAGCTTTCTTT. Its protein is CATYYTNTEAFF. The whole variable domain, remainder taken from reference TRBV28 and TRBJ1-1, is DVKVTQSSRYLVKRTGEKVFLECVQDMDHENMFWYRQDPGLGLRLIYFSYDVKMKEKGDIPEGYSVSREKKERFSLILESASTNQTSMYLCATYYTNTEAFFGQGTRLTVV.